This entry features one T cell receptor gamma chain sequence. TCRdb records a much larger clone's protein for this DNA, with a difference at residue 6 that likely arises from a read error; the protein given is the translation of the DNA. LymphoTrack primers amplified TRG sequences from about 200 ng of biopsy DNA. TCRdb re-identified clones in the multiplex PCR reads via CATT. The data hold 250 to 350 gamma-chain clones, with 50% to 65% observed a single time. The CDR3 has 12 amino acids. The data are from a study of intestinal T cells in coeliac disease. For each case, the template was genomic DNA from ten approximately 5-µm formalin-fixed paraffin-embedded scrolls. Surplus diagnostic duodenal biopsies, formalin-fixed and paraffin-embedded, were fully anonymised and used.

The chain employs TRGV10 and TRGJ1 or TRGJ2. TRGV10 falls under the ORF class, with uncertain function. The TCR comes from a human donor who served as a control with a normal duodenal biopsy, not a healthy volunteer. The sequencing sample was made of a duodenal biopsy. The CDR3 here is CAAWGVYYKKLF. The CDR3 DNA reads as TGTGCTGCGTGGGGGGTTTATTATAAGAAACTCTTT.